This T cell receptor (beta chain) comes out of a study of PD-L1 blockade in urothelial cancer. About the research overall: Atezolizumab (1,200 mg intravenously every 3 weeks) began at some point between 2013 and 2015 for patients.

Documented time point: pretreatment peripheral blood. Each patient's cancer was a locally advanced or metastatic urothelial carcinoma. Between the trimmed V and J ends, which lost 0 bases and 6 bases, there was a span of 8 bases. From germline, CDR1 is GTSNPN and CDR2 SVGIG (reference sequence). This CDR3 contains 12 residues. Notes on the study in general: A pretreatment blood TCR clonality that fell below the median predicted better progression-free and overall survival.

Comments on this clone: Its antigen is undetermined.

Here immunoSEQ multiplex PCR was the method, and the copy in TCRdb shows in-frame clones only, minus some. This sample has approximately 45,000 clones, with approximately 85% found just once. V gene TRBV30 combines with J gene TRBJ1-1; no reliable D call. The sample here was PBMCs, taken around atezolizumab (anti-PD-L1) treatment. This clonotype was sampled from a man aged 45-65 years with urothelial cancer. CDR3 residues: CAWSVQLPEAFF. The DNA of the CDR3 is TGTGCCTGGAGTGTACAGCTGCCTGAAGCTTTCTTT.